The 29 T cell receptor beta chains in this list originate from one sample, sequenced in a study of early T cells in non-severe SARS-CoV-2 infection. Using its own MiXCR run on the 5' RACE reads, TCRdb lists one record per CDR3 protein. The table lists 90,000 to 100,000 distinct CDR3 sequences, under 15% of them singletons. Sequenced input: whole blood. These receptors were obtained from an adult who was a healthcare worker with PCR-confirmed SARS-CoV-2 infection or an uninfected control (not recorded which).

This clonotype was counted a few times. The chain is built from TRBV29-1 and TRBJ2-1; D not certain. The CDR3 length is 13 residues. Between the trimmed V and J ends, which lost 4 bases and 6 bases, there was a span of 13 bases. Germline V lookup: CDR1 SQVTM, CDR2 ANQGSEA. DNA of the CDR3: TGCAGCGTTGGGGCCCCCCCCGTCAATGAGCAGTTCTTC. Protein sequence: CSVGAPPVNEQFF.

This clonotype was detected a few times. The chain combines TRBV7-8 with TRBJ1-3; D is ambiguous. The V end was cut by 2 bases, the J end by 0 bases, with 11 bases between. CDR1 is SGHVS, CDR2 FQNEAQ, per germline. There are 16 residues in the CDR3. The chain's CDR3 is CASSLRRAGSGNTIYF. The CDR3 coding sequence is TGTGCCAGCAGCTTAAGGCGGGCGGGCTCTGGAAACACCATATATTTT.

In its sample, this clonotype was seen a few times. The rearrangement joins TRBV20-1 to TRBJ2-1; no clear D gene. Per the germline V gene, CDR1 is DFQATT and CDR2 is SNEGSKA (reference sequence). The length of the CDR3 is 12 residues. V dropped 7 bases and J dropped 3 bases, with 10 bases sitting between them. CDR3 DNA: TGCAGTGGACCGGTTAACTACAATGAGCAGTTCTTC. Its translation: CSGPVNYNEQFF.

This clonotype has ten or more counts. The chain is built from TRBV6-2 or TRBV6-3 and TRBJ2-7, with 9 positions matching TRBD1. CDR1 is MNHEY and CDR2 is SVGEGT in the germline V gene. This CDR3 contains 14 residues. Trimming cost V 6 bases and J 3 bases; bases outside gene matches: 6. CDR3 residues: CASRTGGSGYEQYF. CDR3 DNA sequence: TGTGCCAGCAGAACAGGGGGCTCGGGCTACGAGCAGTACTTC.

A word on this clonotype: This sequence may be a read error, since a much larger clone differs from it by one base. The chain links TRBV6-5 to TRBJ2-7, with TRBD1 as a possible D gene (6 bases). The CDR3 consists of 14 residues. Trimming stripped 6 bases from V and 6 bases from J, with 18 bases between. Germline V lookup: CDR1 MNHEY, CDR2 SVGAGI. The CDR3 region is CASSPPRGHFEQYF. CDR3 coding DNA: TGTGCCAGCAGCCCGCCCCGGGGACATTTCGAGCAGTACTTC.

In this sample, this clonotype turned up many times. V is TRBV13 and J is TRBJ1-1; TRBD1 is a possible D gene (6 bases). The CDR3 sequence is 15 residues long. V was cut by 5 bases and J by 0 bases, with 13 bases left in between. Germline CDR1 and CDR2: PRHDT and FYEKMQ (reference sequence). CDR3 coding DNA: TGTGCCAGCAGCGCAGTACAGGGTCTGAACACTGAAGCTTTCTTT. This codes for CASSAVQGLNTEAFF.

This clonotype was detected ten times or more. The genes are TRBV7-9 and TRBJ2-2; D is possibly TRBD1 (5 bases). CDR1 is SEHNR and CDR2 is FQNEAQ in the germline V gene (reference sequence). The CDR3 is 14 amino acids. Between the trimmed V and J ends, which lost 6 bases and 6 bases, there was a span of 14 bases. Here the CDR3 reads CASSPQGQAGELFF. The DNA for the CDR3 is TGTGCCAGCAGTCCTCAGGGCCAGGCCGGGGAGCTGTTTTTT. The variable domain in full, with the rest retrieved from reference TRBV7-9 and TRBJ2-2, is DTGVSQNPRHKITKRGQNVTFRCDPISEHNRLYWYRQTLGQGPEFLTYFQNEAQLEKSRLLSDRFSAERPKGSFSTLEIQRTEQGDSAMYLCASSPQGQAGELFFGEGSRLTVL.

J is TRBJ1-5 and V is TRBV7-2; 9 bases agree with TRBD1. With V trimmed by 4 bases and J by 5 bases, 0 bases remained unmatched. The CDR3 totals 13 residues. CDR1 is SGHTA and CDR2 is FQGNSA in the germline V gene. The CDR3 sequence: CASSWDRDQPQHF. In DNA form, the CDR3 reads TGTGCCAGCAGCTGGGACAGGGATCAGCCCCAGCATTTT. The full variable domain, with the rest looked up from reference TRBV7-2 and TRBJ1-5, is GAGVSQSPSNKVTEKGKDVELRCDPISGHTALYWYRQSLGQGLEFLIYFQGNSAPDKSGLPSDRFSAERTGGSVSTLTIQRTQQEDSAVYLCASSWDRDQPQHFGDGTRLSIL.

J is TRBJ2-3 and V is TRBV29-1; D is undetermined. Trimming removed 1 base from V and 6 bases from J, with 11 bases in between. Germline V lookup: CDR1 SQVTM, CDR2 ANQGSEA. This CDR3 is 13 amino acids long. In nucleotides, the CDR3 is TGCAGCGTTGAAGCCCCTGCCTCGGATACGCAGTATTTT. Its translation: CSVEAPASDTQYF.

The rearrangement links TRBV29-1 to TRBJ2-1, with 9 nucleotides matching TRBD1. Germline loops: CDR1 SQVTM, CDR2 ANQGSEA. The junction had 12 bases not matched to a gene; V was cut back by 6 bases and J by 3 bases. This CDR3 contains 16 residues. The CDR3 nucleotides read TGCAGCGTCGAAATTCCGGGACAGGGAAACTACAATGAGCAGTTCTTC. It specifies CSVEIPGQGNYNEQFF.

The sample holds many counts of this clonotype. The chain is built from TRBV19 and TRBJ2-3; unclear D gene. With 6 bases removed from V and 0 bases from J, the gap between germline ends came to 7 bases. The length of the CDR3 is 13 residues. The germline V gene encodes CDR1 LNHDA and CDR2 SQIVND (reference sequence). Here the CDR3 DNA reads TGTGCCAGTAGAGGCCTTAGCACAGATACGCAGTATTTT. Its translation: CASRGLSTDTQYF.

There are a few counts of this clonotype. The chain couples TRBV29-1 to TRBJ1-2; D gene unclear. Trimming removed 7 bases at V and 2 bases at J, with 8 bases between. The CDR3 has 11 residues. Germline V gene data show CDR1 as SQVTM and CDR2 as ANQGSEA. CDR3 in amino acids: CSAGGNYGYTF. The DNA for the CDR3 is TGCAGCGCTGGAGGGAACTATGGCTACACCTTC.

This clonotype occurred a few times. V and J are TRBV28 and TRBJ1-1, with TRBD1 as a possible D gene (5 bases). This CDR3 has 15 amino acids. Germline loops: CDR1 MDHEN, CDR2 SYDVKM. V was trimmed by 2 bases and J by 2 bases, leaving 12 bases between them. The CDR3 DNA sequence: TGTGCCAGCAGTTTAGGGGGTTCTAGCAACACTGAAGCTTTCTTT. This translates into CASSLGGSSNTEAFF.

The chain links TRBV18 to TRBJ1-1, with D hard to call. Germline V gene lookup returns CDR1 KGHSH and CDR2 LQKENI. This CDR3 contains 13 residues. Trimming stripped 2 bases from V and 4 bases from J, with 8 bases between. The CDR3: CASSPKRTTEAFF. CDR3 sequence (DNA): TGTGCCAGCTCACCAAAAAGGACCACTGAAGCTTTCTTT.

V and J are TRBV27 and TRBJ1-3, with D possibly being TRBD1 (6 bases). CDR3 length equals 15 residues. V was shortened by 5 bases and J by 1 base, with 12 bases between the two germline ends. CDR1 MNHEY and CDR2 SMNVEV come from the germline V gene (reference sequence). The CDR3 region is CASSAGRGSGNTIYF. CDR3 nucleotides: TGTGCCAGCAGTGCCGGTAGGGGGTCTGGAAACACCATATATTTT.

This clonotype appeared a few times. The rearrangement uses TRBV20-1 and TRBJ2-3, with D unclear. The germline V and J ends were trimmed by 0 bases and 0 bases, with 19 bases remaining between them. The CDR3 is 18 residues long. CDR1 DFQATT and CDR2 SNEGSKA come from the germline V gene (reference sequence). The CDR3 DNA is TGCAGTGCTAGAGATCCGAAAGTGGCATCGGGCAGCACAGATACGCAGTATTTT. Protein: CSARDPKVASGSTDTQYF.

This clonotype was seen at least ten times. This rearrangement joins TRBV7-9 to TRBJ2-4; the match to TRBD1 covers 9 bases. The CDR3 is made up of 15 amino acids. The germline V gene has CDR1 SEHNR and CDR2 FQNEAQ (reference sequence). J was trimmed by 8 bases and V by 1 base; bases with no gene match: 6. The CDR3 loop reads CASSLGDRDGYIQYF. CDR3 DNA sequence: TGTGCCAGCAGCTTAGGGGACAGGGATGGGTACATTCAGTACTTC.

This clonotype was observed at least ten times. The V and J genes are TRBV23-1 and TRBJ1-1; D uncertain. TRBV23-1 falls under the ORF class, with uncertain function. Trimming took 4 bases from V and 0 from J, leaving 12 bases between them. The length of the CDR3 is 15 residues. CDR3 coding DNA: TGCGCCAGCAGTCTGGCACTCTACATGAACACTGAAGCTTTCTTT. Encoded protein: CASSLALYMNTEAFF.

At least ten counts were recorded for this clonotype. The chain links TRBV27 to TRBJ1-6, with D possibly being TRBD1 (5 bases). The germline V gene has CDR1 MNHEY and CDR2 SMNVEV (reference sequence). V was clipped by 2 bases and J by 7 bases, with 12 bases between them. This CDR3 has 15 residues. CDR3 amino acids: CASSLNQGPNSPLHF. CDR3 sequence (DNA): TGTGCCAGCAGTTTAAACCAGGGACCGAATTCACCCCTCCACTTT.

This clonotype was seen repeatedly, ten times or more. The J gene is TRBJ1-1, the V gene TRBV20-1; a possible D gene is TRBD1 (6 bases). Germline assignment: CDR1 DFQATT and CDR2 SNEGSKA (reference sequence). Trimming took 3 bases from V and 4 from J, leaving 12 bases between them. The CDR3 has 13 amino acids. CDR3: CSASLQGGTEAFF. The CDR3 DNA sequence: TGCAGTGCTAGCCTACAGGGCGGCACTGAAGCTTTCTTT.

This clonotype has at least ten counts. The chain recombines TRBV28 with TRBJ2-7; 7 nucleotides match TRBD2. The length of the CDR3 is 15 residues. V was pared by 8 bases and J by 4 bases, with 14 bases of the junction left unmatched. Germline V CDR1 and CDR2: MDHEN, SYDVKM. The CDR3 bases are TGTGCCAGCTGGGGGAGGGCAGTGGAGGATTACGAGCAGTACTTC. It codes for CASWGRAVEDYEQYF.

This clonotype showed up just a few times. J is TRBJ2-7 and V is TRBV20-1, with D possibly being TRBD2 (6 bases). Looked up from germline, CDR1 is DFQATT and CDR2 is SNEGSKA (reference sequence). Deletions cut 6 bases from V and 5 bases from J, with 17 bases between. This CDR3 is 13 amino acids long. For the CDR3, the DNA is TGCAGTGCACCTGTGACGGGGGACGACGAGCAGTACTTC. This codes for CSAPVTGDDEQYF.

This clonotype turned up a few times. This chain joins TRBV7-2 and TRBJ2-5; a weak D match, TRBD2 (5 bases). Trimming took off 1 base at V and 5 bases at J, with 11 bases between the two ends. CDR1 and CDR2 from the germline V gene are SGHTA and FQGNSA. This CDR3 has 14 amino acids. CDR3 in amino acids: CASSLDPAVETQYF. CDR3 nucleotide sequence: TGTGCCAGCAGCTTAGACCCAGCGGTGGAGACCCAGTACTTC.

In this sample, this clonotype turned up a few times. The chain joins TRBV4-1 to TRBJ1-1; 7 bases fit TRBD1. The trim removed 3 bases at V and 4 bases at J, leaving 11 bases unmatched. The CDR3 contains 16 residues. Germline values: CDR1 MGHRA, CDR2 YSYEKL. CDR3: CASSHPTGELSTEAFF. The CDR3 DNA follows: TGCGCCAGCAGCCACCCAACAGGGGAGTTGAGCACTGAAGCTTTCTTT.

In its sample, this clonotype was seen a few times. The chain employs TRBV7-9 and TRBJ1-1; D is ambiguous. In germline, CDR1 is SEHNR, CDR2 FQNEAQ (reference sequence). Trimming took 1 base from V and 5 from J, leaving 8 bases between them. The CDR3 has 13 residues. The CDR3 loop is CASSLVAETEAFF. In nucleotides, the CDR3 is TGTGCCAGCAGCTTAGTAGCAGAAACTGAAGCTTTCTTT.

This clonotype was counted between two and nine times. The chain links TRBV5-6 to TRBJ2-7; the D gene is possibly TRBD2 (5 bases). The CDR3 runs 14 residues. V was trimmed by 4 bases and J by 0 bases, leaving 11 bases between them. CDR1 and CDR2 from the germline V gene are SGHDT and YYEEEE. This CDR3 is CASSRGLFSYEQYF. The CDR3 nucleotides are TGTGCCAGCAGCCGCGGACTGTTCTCCTACGAGCAGTACTTC.

This rearrangement joins TRBV11-2 to TRBJ1-6; D is unresolved. V shed 2 bases and J shed 1 base, with 9 bases lying between them. This CDR3 spans 16 amino acids. The V gene's germline CDR1 is SGHAT and CDR2 FQNNGV. The CDR3 region has the DNA TGTGCCAGCAGCTTACTCCGGGAATCCTATAATTCACCCCTCCACTTT. It codes for CASSLLRESYNSPLHF.

The chain links TRBV5-1 to TRBJ2-3; maybe TRBD2 (6 bases). From germline, CDR1 is SGHRS and CDR2 YFSETQ. The CDR3 is 18 amino acids. Trimming removed 2 bases at V and 3 bases at J, with 22 bases between. The CDR3 region is CASSFRRGDNLKTDTQYF. For the CDR3, the DNA is TGCGCCAGCAGCTTCCGGCGGGGTGATAACCTAAAAACAGATACGCAGTATTTT.

The V call is TRBV19, the J call TRBJ2-6, with TRBD2 matching 7 bases. The V segment lost 11 bases and the J segment 0 bases; nucleotides outside the gene matches: 7. The germline V gene has CDR1 LNHDA and CDR2 SQIVND (reference sequence). This CDR3 has 15 amino acids. The CDR3 region is CASKRGDSGANVLTF. Here the CDR3 DNA reads TGTGCCTCCAAACGGGGGGACTCTGGGGCCAACGTCCTGACTTTC.